This T cell receptor (beta chain) derives from a study of human T cells and chemical hapten exposure. Study as a whole: Sensitizing treatment utilized 2% DPC over a 2 cm by 2 cm portion of upper inner arm skin.

This clonotype was counted between two and nine times. Time point of the sample: pre-sensitization, week 0. The treatment here: therapeutic diphenylcyclopropenone sensitization with weekly scalp DPC. CDR1 is MDHEN, CDR2 SYDVKM, per germline. This CDR3 is 15 amino acids long. Trimming took off 5 bases at V and 4 bases at J, with 12 bases between the two ends. TCRdb redid the calling of the RACE reads with MiXCR, one entry per CDR3 protein. The sample records around 300,000 distinct CDR3 sequences, around 5.5% being singletons. The chain carries TRBV28 and TRBJ2-6; no definite D call. This receptor was obtained from a woman aged 18-29 years with alopecia areata. Some clones in this sample may be carry-over from other donors' samples. Sequencing was performed on whole blood, taken in connection with sensitization to the hapten diphenylcyclopropenone (DPC). DNA for the CDR3: TGTGCCAGCAGTCCCAGCCTTGGAGGGGCCAACGTCCTGACTTTC. It codes for CASSPSLGGANVLTF. Full variable domain (rest looked up from reference TRBV28 and TRBJ2-6): DVKVTQSSRYLVKRTGEKVFLECVQDMDHENMFWYRQDPGLGLRLIYFSYDVKMKEKGDIPEGYSVSREKKERFSLILESASTNQTSMYLCASSPSLGGANVLTFGAGSRLTVL.